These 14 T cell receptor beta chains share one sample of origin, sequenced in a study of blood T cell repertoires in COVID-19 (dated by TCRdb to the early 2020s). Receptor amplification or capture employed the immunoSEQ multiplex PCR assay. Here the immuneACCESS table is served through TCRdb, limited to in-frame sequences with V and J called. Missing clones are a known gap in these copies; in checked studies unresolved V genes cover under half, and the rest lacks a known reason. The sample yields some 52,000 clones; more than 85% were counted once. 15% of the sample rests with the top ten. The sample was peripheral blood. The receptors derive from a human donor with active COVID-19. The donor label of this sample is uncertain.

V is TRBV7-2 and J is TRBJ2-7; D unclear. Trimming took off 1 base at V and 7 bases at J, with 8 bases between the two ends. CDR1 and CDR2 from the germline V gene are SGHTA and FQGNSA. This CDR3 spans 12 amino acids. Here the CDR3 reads CASSLDVGEQYF. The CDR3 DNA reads TGTGCCAGCAGCTTAGACGTCGGGGAGCAGTACTTC.

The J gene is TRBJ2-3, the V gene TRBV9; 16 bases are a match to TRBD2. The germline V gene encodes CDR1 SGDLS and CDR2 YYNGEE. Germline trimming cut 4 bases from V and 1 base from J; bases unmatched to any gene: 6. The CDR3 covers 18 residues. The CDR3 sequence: CASSPGLAGGFGTDTQYF. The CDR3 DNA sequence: TGTGCCAGCAGCCCGGGACTAGCGGGGGGGTTCGGCACAGATACGCAGTATTTT.

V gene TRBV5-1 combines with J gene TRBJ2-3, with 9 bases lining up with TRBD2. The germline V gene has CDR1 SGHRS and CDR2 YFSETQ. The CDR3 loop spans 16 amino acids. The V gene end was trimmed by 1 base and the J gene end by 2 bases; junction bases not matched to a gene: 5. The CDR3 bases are TGCGCCAGCAGCTTGTCTCTAGCGGGGACCACAGATACGCAGTATTTT. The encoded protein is CASSLSLAGTTDTQYF.

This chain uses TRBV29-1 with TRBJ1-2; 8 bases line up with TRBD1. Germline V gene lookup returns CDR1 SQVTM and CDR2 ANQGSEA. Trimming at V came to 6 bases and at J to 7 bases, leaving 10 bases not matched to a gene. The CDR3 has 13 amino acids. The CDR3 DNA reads TGCAGCGTGCTGGACAGGGTTGGTATTGGCTACACCTTC. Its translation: CSVLDRVGIGYTF.

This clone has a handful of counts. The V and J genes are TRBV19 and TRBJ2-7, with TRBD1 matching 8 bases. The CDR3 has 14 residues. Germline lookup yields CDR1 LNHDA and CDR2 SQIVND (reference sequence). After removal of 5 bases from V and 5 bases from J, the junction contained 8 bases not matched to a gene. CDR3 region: CASSPGTGGNEQYF. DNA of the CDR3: TGTGCCAGTAGTCCTGGGACAGGTGGAAACGAGCAGTACTTC.

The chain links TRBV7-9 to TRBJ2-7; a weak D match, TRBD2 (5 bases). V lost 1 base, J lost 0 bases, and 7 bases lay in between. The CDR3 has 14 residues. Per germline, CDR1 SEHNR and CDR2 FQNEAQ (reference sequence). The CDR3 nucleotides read TGTGCCAGCAGCTTAGTGGGGAGCTCCTACGAGCAGTACTTC. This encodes CASSLVGSSYEQYF.

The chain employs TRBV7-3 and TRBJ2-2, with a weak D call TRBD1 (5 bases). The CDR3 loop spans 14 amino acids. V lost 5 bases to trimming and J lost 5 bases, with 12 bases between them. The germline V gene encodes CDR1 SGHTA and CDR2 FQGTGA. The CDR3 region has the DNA TGTGCCAGCAGCCCCCAGGGTCAGACCGGGGAGCTGTTTTTT. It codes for CASSPQGQTGELFF.

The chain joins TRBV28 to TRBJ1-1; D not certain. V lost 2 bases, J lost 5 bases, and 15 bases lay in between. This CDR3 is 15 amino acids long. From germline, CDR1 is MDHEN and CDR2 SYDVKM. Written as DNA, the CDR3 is TGTGCCAGCAGTTTACCGCAGGCCTCGGGGACTGAAGCTTTCTTT. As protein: CASSLPQASGTEAFF.

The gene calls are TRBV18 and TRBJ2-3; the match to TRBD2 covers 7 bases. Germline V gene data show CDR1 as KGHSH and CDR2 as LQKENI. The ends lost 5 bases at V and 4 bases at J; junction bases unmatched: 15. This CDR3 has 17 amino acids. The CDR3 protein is CASSTGGIGINADTQYF. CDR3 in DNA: TGTGCCAGCTCAACCGGGGGGATTGGAATTAATGCAGATACGCAGTATTTT.

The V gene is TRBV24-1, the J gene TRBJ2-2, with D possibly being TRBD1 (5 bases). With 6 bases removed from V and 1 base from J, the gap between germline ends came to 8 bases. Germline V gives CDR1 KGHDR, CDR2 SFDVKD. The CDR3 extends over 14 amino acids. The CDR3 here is CATSPTVNTGELFF. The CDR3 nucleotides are TGTGCCACCAGTCCGACAGTGAACACCGGGGAGCTGTTTTTT.

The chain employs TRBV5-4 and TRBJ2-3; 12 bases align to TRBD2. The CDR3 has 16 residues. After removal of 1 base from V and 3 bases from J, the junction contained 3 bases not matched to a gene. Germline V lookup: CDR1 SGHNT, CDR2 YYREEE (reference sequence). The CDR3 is CASSLRLAGGTDTQYF. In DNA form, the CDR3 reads TGTGCCAGCAGCTTGAGGCTAGCGGGGGGGACAGATACGCAGTATTTT.

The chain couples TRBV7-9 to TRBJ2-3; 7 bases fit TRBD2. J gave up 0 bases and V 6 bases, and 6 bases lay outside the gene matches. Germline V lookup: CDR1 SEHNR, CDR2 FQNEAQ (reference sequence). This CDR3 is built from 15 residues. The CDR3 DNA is TGTGCCAGCAGTGGCTACGGGGGGAGCACAGATACGCAGTATTTT. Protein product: CASSGYGGSTDTQYF.

Here the CDR3 DNA reads TGCACCTTCTTAGTCACTGAAGCTTTCTTT. Its protein product is CTFLVTEAFF. The chain uses TRBV1 and TRBJ1-1. TRBV1 is given as a pseudogene. This CDR3 is built from 10 residues.

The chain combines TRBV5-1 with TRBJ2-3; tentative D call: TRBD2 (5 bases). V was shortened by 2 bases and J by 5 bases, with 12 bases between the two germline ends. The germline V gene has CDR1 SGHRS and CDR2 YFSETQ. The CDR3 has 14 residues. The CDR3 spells CASSFSSPGDTQYF. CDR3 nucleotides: TGCGCCAGCAGCTTCTCTAGCCCCGGAGATACGCAGTATTTT.